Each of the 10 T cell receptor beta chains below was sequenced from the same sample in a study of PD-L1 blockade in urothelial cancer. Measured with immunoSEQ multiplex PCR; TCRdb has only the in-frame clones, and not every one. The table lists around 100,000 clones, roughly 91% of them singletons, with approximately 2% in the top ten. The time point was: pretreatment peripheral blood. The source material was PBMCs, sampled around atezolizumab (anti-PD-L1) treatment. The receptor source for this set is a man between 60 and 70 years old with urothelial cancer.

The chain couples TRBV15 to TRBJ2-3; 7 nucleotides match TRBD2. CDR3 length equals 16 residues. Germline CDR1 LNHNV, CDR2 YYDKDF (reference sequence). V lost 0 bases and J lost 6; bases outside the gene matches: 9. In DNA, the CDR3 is TGTGCCACCAGCAGAGAGGGAGCGGGAATGGGGGATACGCAGTATTTT. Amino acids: CATSREGAGMGDTQYF.

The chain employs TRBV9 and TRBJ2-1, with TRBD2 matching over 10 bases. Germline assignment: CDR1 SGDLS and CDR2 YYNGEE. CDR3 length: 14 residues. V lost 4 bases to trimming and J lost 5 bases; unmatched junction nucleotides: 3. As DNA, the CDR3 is TGTGCCAGCAGCTTAGCGGGAGGTCACAATGAGCAGTTCTTC. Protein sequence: CASSLAGGHNEQFF.

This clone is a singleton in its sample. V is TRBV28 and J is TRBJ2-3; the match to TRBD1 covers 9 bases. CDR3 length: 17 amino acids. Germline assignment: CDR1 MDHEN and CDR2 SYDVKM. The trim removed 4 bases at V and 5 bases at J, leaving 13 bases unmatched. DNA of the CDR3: TGTGCCAGCAGTTCACGTAAGACAGGGGGTGTGGGAGATACGCAGTATTTT. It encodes CASSSRKTGGVGDTQYF.

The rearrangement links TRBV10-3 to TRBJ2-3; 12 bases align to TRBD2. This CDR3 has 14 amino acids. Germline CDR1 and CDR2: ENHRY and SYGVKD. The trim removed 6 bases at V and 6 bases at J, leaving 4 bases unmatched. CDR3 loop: CAIRASGRDDTQYF. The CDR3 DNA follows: TGTGCCATCAGGGCTAGCGGGAGGGACGATACGCAGTATTTT.

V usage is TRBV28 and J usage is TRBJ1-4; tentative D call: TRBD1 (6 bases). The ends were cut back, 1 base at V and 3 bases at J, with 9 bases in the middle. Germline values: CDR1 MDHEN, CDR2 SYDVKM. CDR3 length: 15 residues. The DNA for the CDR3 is TGTGCCAGCAGTTTATATGGGGGCCCTAATGAAAAACTGTTTTTT. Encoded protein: CASSLYGGPNEKLFF.

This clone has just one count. Here the CDR3 DNA reads TGTGCCAGCAGCTTAGCTGGGTCAGGGGTTACTGAAGCTTTCTTT. Its translation: CASSLAGSGVTEAFF. The rearrangement uses TRBV11-2 and TRBJ1-1; D might be TRBD1 (6 bases). This CDR3 region has 15 residues. Trimming left V 1 base short and J 5 bases short, with 14 bases between. Germline V gene lookup returns CDR1 SGHAT and CDR2 FQNNGV.

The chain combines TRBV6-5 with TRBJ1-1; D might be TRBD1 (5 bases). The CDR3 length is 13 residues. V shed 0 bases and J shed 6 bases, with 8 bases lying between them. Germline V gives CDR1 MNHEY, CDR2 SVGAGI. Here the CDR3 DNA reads TGTGCCAGCAGTTACTCGGCGGGGCCTGAAGCTTTCTTT. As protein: CASSYSAGPEAFF.

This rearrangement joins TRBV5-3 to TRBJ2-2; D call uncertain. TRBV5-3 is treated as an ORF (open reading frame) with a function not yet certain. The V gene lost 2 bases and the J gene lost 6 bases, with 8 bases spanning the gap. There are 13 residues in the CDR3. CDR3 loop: CARSFGTPGELFF. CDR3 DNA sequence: TGTGCCAGAAGCTTCGGTACCCCCGGGGAGCTGTTTTTT.

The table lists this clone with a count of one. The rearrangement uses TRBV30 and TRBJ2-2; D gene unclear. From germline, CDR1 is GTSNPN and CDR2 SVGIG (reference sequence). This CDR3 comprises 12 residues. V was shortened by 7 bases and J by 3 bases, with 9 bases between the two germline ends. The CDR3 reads CASRYDTGELFF. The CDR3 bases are TGTGCCTCCCGCTATGACACCGGGGAGCTGTTTTTT. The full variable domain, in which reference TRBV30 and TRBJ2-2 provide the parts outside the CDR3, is SQTIHQWPATLVQPVGSPLSLECTVEGTSNPNLYWYRQAAGRGLQLLFYSVGIGQISSEVPQNLSASRPQDRQFILSSKKLLLSDSGFYLCASRYDTGELFFGEGSRLTVL.

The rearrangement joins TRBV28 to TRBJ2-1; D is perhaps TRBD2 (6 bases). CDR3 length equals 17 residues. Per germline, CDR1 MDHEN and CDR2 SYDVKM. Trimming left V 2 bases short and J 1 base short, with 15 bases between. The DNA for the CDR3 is TGTGCCAGCAGTTTACCTCCGGCGGGATGGTCCTACAATGAGCAGTTCTTC. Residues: CASSLPPAGWSYNEQFF.